This TCR beta chain was captured in a study of Ad26.COV2.S vaccination and SARS-CoV-2 variants. Study-level background: Into the muscle, Ad26.COV2.S was dosed once or twice, 56 days apart.

Treatment described: 15 to 20 received Ad26.COV2.S at low or high dose, single or two shots; roughly 5 received placebo; per-sample allocation not given. Each sample was drawn 63 days after the first injection (of vaccine or placebo). Germline assignment: CDR1 MNHEY and CDR2 SVGEGT. V lost 4 bases, J lost 1 base, and 8 bases stayed unmatched. The CDR3 is 18 amino acids. TCRdb's table, derived via immunoSEQ multiplex PCR, lists solely in-frame clones and lacks some. Of just under 250,000 clones listed, 88% are singletons. The genes are TRBV6-2 or TRBV6-3 and TRBJ2-2; 11 positions match TRBD2. This sample comprised peripheral blood, obtained in a trial of Ad26.COV2.S vaccine versus placebo. The sequence was obtained from a person between 18 and 65 years old who received the Ad26.COV2.S COVID-19 vaccine or a placebo. The CDR3 DNA follows: TGTGCCAGCAGTTCCACGACTAGCGGGACGAAGAACACCGGGGAGCTGTTTTTT. Translating gives CASSSTTSGTKNTGELFF.